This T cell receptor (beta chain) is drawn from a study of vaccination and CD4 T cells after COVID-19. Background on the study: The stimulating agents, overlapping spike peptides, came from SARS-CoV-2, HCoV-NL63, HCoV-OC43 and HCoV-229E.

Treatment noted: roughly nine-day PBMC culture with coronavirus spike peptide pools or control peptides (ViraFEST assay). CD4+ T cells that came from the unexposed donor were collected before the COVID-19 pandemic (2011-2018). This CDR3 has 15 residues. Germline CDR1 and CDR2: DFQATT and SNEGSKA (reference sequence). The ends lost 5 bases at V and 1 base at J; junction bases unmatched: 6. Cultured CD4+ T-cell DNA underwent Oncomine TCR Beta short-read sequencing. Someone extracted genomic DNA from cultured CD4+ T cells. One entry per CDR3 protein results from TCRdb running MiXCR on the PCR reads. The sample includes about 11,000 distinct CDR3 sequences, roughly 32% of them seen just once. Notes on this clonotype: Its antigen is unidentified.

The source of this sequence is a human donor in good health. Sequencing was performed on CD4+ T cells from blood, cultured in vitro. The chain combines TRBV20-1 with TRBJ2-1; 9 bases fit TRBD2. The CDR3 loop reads CSAPESGRSYNEQFF. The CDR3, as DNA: TGCAGTGCTCCCGAGAGCGGGAGGTCCTACAATGAGCAGTTCTTC.